These 28 T cell receptor beta chains were all obtained from the same sample, sequenced in a study of T cell changes during pregnancy in multiple sclerosis. Sequencing was performed with immunoSEQ multiplex PCR; in TCRdb, only in-frame clones are kept and a portion is missing. The sample contains about 64,000 clones, just under 95% of which appear only once. Here the sequenced sample was peripheral blood, taken in the second trimester of pregnancy. These receptors were obtained from a female donor with multiple sclerosis, enrolled in a pregnancy study.

The rearrangement links TRBV7-6 to TRBJ2-2; TRBD1 agrees at 9 bases. The CDR3 loop spans 16 amino acids. Germline lookup yields CDR1 SGHVS and CDR2 FNYEAQ. Unmatched junction bases numbered 7, after V lost 5 bases and J lost 3 bases. The CDR3 DNA follows: TGTGCCAGCAGCAACGGACAGGGGCGACACACCGGGGAGCTGTTTTTT. Protein: CASSNGQGRHTGELFF. The full variable domain, rest sourced from reference TRBV7-6 and TRBJ2-2, is GAGVSQSPRYKVTKRGQDVALRCDPISGHVSLYWYRQALGQGPEFLTYFNYEAQQDKSGLPNDRFSAERPEGSISTLTIQRTEQRDSAMYRCASSNGQGRHTGELFFGEGSRLTVL.

This chain links TRBV4-1 with TRBJ2-7; 10 bases match TRBD1. The CDR3 runs to 15 residues. V gave up 4 bases and J gave up 6 bases; unmatched junction bases: 9. Germline V gives CDR1 MGHRA, CDR2 YSYEKL. The CDR3 sequence: CASSRPKGTGVEQYF. In DNA form, the CDR3 reads TGCGCCAGCAGCCGCCCAAAGGGGACAGGGGTCGAGCAGTACTTC.

V is TRBV11-2 and J is TRBJ2-1; D possibly corresponds to TRBD1 (5 bases). CDR3 length equals 14 residues. V shed 2 bases and J shed 5 bases, with 10 bases lying between them. Per the germline V gene, CDR1 is SGHAT and CDR2 is FQNNGV. The CDR3 bases are TGTGCCAGCAGCTTATTGACAGACCACAATGAGCAGTTCTTC. It codes for CASSLLTDHNEQFF. The full variable domain, completed using reference TRBV11-2 and TRBJ2-1, is EAGVAQSPRYKIIEKRQSVAFWCNPISGHATLYWYQQILGQGPKLLIQFQNNGVVDDSQLPKDRFSAERLKGVDSTLKIQPAKLEDSAVYLCASSLLTDHNEQFFGPGTRLTVL.

The rearrangement links TRBV30 to TRBJ2-1; TRBD1 matches at 7 bases. V gave up 6 bases and J gave up 1 base; unmatched junction bases: 6. CDR1 is GTSNPN, CDR2 SVGIG, per germline (reference sequence). The CDR3 contains 14 residues. The CDR3 nucleotides read TGTGCCTGCCCCGGGACAGATTCCTACAATGAGCAGTTCTTC. Encoded protein: CACPGTDSYNEQFF.

The chain combines TRBV5-4 with TRBJ2-3; 10 nucleotides agree with TRBD2. The CDR3 consists of 16 residues. The V gene's germline CDR1 is SGHNT and CDR2 YYREEE (reference sequence). V lost 0 bases and J lost 6; bases outside the gene matches: 7. The chain's CDR3 is CASSLGLAGAADTQYF. The CDR3 DNA sequence: TGTGCCAGCAGCTTGGGGCTAGCGGGAGCAGCGGATACGCAGTATTTT.

The chain couples TRBV28 to TRBJ2-7; no reliable D call. The germline V gene encodes CDR1 MDHEN and CDR2 SYDVKM. The CDR3 extends over 14 amino acids. V was cut by 2 bases and J by 3 bases, with 11 bases left in between. The CDR3 loop is CASSLRRGYYEQYF. The CDR3 nucleotides are TGTGCCAGCAGTTTACGTCGCGGCTACTACGAGCAGTACTTC.

This chain links TRBV27 with TRBJ1-4, with TRBD1 identical over 9 bases. This CDR3 is built from 15 residues. CDR1 and CDR2 (germline): MNHEY, SMNVEV (reference sequence). V was pared by 3 bases and J by 7 bases, with 6 bases of the junction left unmatched. As DNA, the CDR3 is TGTGCCAGCAGTTTTTGGGGACAGGGCACTGAAAAACTGTTTTTT. It encodes CASSFWGQGTEKLFF.

The chain joins TRBV5-1 to TRBJ1-3, with TRBD1 matching 7 bases. This CDR3 is built from 17 residues. Trimming at V came to 2 bases and at J to 0 bases, leaving 8 bases not matched to a gene. The germline V gene encodes CDR1 SGHRS and CDR2 YFSETQ. CDR3 nucleotides: TGCGCCAGCAGCTTCGCACCCCAGGGGGACTCTGGAAACACCATATATTTT. Translating gives CASSFAPQGDSGNTIYF.

V usage is TRBV27 and J usage is TRBJ1-5; TRBD1 agrees at 10 bases. This CDR3 comprises 15 residues. V trimming: 3 bases; J trimming: 7 bases; junction bases outside the gene matches: 6. Germline CDR1 reads MNHEY; CDR2 reads SMNVEV (reference sequence). The DNA for the CDR3 is TGTGCCAGCAGTTTTCGACAGGGGGCTGAACAGCCCCAGCATTTT. It translates to CASSFRQGAEQPQHF.

The rearrangement uses TRBV27 and TRBJ2-1, with 7 bases aligning to TRBD1. The CDR3 spans 13 residues. From germline, CDR1 is MNHEY and CDR2 SMNVEV (reference sequence). The J segment lost 8 bases and the V segment lost 2 bases, leaving 3 bases of the junction unmatched. CDR3 region: CASSLNRGDEQFF. DNA of the CDR3: TGTGCCAGCAGTTTAAACAGGGGAGATGAGCAGTTCTTC.

This sequence joins TRBV27 and TRBJ2-3; possibly TRBD1 for D (6 bases). Germline assignment: CDR1 MNHEY and CDR2 SMNVEV (reference sequence). The CDR3 has 16 residues. The V gene lost 4 bases and the J gene lost 3 bases, with 17 bases spanning the gap. CDR3 amino acids: CASSSQTGPRTDTQYF. CDR3 sequence (DNA): TGTGCCAGCAGTTCGCAGACAGGCCCACGAACAGATACGCAGTATTTT.

The J gene is TRBJ2-5, the V gene TRBV6-4; weak D call: TRBD1 (5 bases). This CDR3 contains 13 residues. Germline V gene data show CDR1 as MRHNA and CDR2 as SNTAGT. V shed 8 bases and J shed 0 bases, with 10 bases lying between them. The CDR3 DNA follows: TGTGCCAGCGGCGACAGTTACCAAGAGACCCAGTACTTC. Protein sequence: CASGDSYQETQYF.

V gene TRBV7-9 combines with J gene TRBJ2-5; 7 bases match TRBD1. Germline values: CDR1 SEHNR, CDR2 FQNEAQ (reference sequence). The V segment lost 5 bases and the J segment 4 bases; nucleotides outside the gene matches: 7. CDR3 size: 14 residues. The CDR3 sequence: CASSPYNRGETQYF. In DNA, the CDR3 is TGTGCCAGCAGCCCTTATAACAGGGGAGAGACCCAGTACTTC. The whole variable domain, filled in from reference TRBV7-9 and TRBJ2-5, reads DTGVSQNPRHKITKRGQNVTFRCDPISEHNRLYWYRQTLGQGPEFLTYFQNEAQLEKSRLLSDRFSAERPKGSFSTLEIQRTEQGDSAMYLCASSPYNRGETQYFGPGTRLLVL.

The chain combines TRBV6-5 with TRBJ1-5; D might be TRBD1 (5 bases). Germline CDR1 MNHEY, CDR2 SVGAGI. CDR3 length equals 13 residues. Trimming took 8 bases from V and 0 from J, leaving 8 bases between them. In nucleotides, the CDR3 is TGTGCCAGCCGTAGGGGTAGCAATCAGCCCCAGCATTTT. This codes for CASRRGSNQPQHF.

Here the CDR3 DNA reads TGCGCCAGCAACACAGGGGGCGAAGAGACCCAGTACTTC. Translated: CASNTGGEETQYF. The chain couples TRBV5-1 to TRBJ2-5, with 9 bases that match TRBD1. This CDR3 contains 13 residues. Germline values: CDR1 SGHRS, CDR2 YFSETQ. V lost 6 bases, J lost 3 bases, and 3 bases stayed unmatched.

The gene calls are TRBV4-1 and TRBJ2-2; 11 positions agree with TRBD2. Trimming at V came to 0 bases and at J to 3 bases, leaving 18 bases not matched to a gene. Germline V gene data show CDR1 as MGHRA and CDR2 as YSYEKL. The CDR3 length is 22 residues. Here the CDR3 reads CASSQDRGGTVLAGVYTGELFF. The CDR3 DNA is TGCGCCAGCAGCCAAGATCGGGGGGGGACGGTACTAGCGGGAGTTTACACCGGGGAGCTGTTTTTT.

The chain carries TRBV4-2 and TRBJ1-2; a weak D match, TRBD1 (5 bases). CDR3 length equals 15 residues. Between the trimmed V and J ends, which lost 2 bases and 4 bases, there was a span of 14 bases. CDR1 is LGHNA, CDR2 YNFKEQ, per germline. CDR3 nucleotides: TGTGCCAGCAGCCAAATTTACGTAGACAGCTATGGCTACACCTTC. This codes for CASSQIYVDSYGYTF.

The chain links TRBV7-7 to TRBJ2-1, with unresolved D. The CDR3 covers 13 residues. Trimming left V 3 bases short and J 4 bases short, with 7 bases between. The germline gives CDR1 SSHAT, CDR2 FNYEAQ (reference sequence). CDR3 bases: TGTGCCAGCAGCTTTTCTCTGTACAATGAGCAGTTCTTC. The encoded protein is CASSFSLYNEQFF.

The chain recombines TRBV28 with TRBJ1-1; possibly TRBD1 for D (6 bases). CDR1 is MDHEN and CDR2 is SYDVKM in the germline V gene. V lost 3 bases and J 2 bases, leaving 13 bases between the germline ends. CDR3 size: 15 residues. The CDR3: CASSFQLGGNTEAFF. As DNA, the CDR3 is TGTGCCAGCAGTTTCCAGCTTGGGGGCAACACTGAAGCTTTCTTT. The complete variable domain, with remaining parts taken from reference TRBV28 and TRBJ1-1, reads DVKVTQSSRYLVKRTGEKVFLECVQDMDHENMFWYRQDPGLGLRLIYFSYDVKMKEKGDIPEGYSVSREKKERFSLILESASTNQTSMYLCASSFQLGGNTEAFFGQGTRLTVV.

This clone was seen a single time. V gene TRBV10-3 combines with J gene TRBJ2-7; 7 bases fit TRBD2. J gave up 5 bases and V 5 bases, and 12 bases lay outside the gene matches. CDR1 and CDR2 (germline): ENHRY, SYGVKD. The CDR3 contains 15 residues. The CDR3 region is CAISPRGDVGDEQYF. In DNA, the CDR3 is TGTGCCATCAGTCCTCGGGGGGACGTGGGGGACGAGCAGTACTTC.

The V gene is TRBV10-2, the J gene TRBJ1-1; 8 nucleotides align to TRBD1. Germline CDR1 is WSHSY and CDR2 is SAAADI. V lost 5 bases to trimming and J lost 4 bases; unmatched junction nucleotides: 6. The CDR3 runs to 14 residues. The CDR3 is CASSPGQGTTEAFF. The DNA for the CDR3 is TGCGCCAGCAGTCCAGGACAGGGAACCACTGAAGCTTTCTTT.

CDR3 bases: TGTGCCAGCAGCGAACAGCCCCTGAACACTGAAGCTTTCTTT. Protein: CASSEQPLNTEAFF. The rearrangement uses TRBV9 and TRBJ1-1; D is unresolved. Trimming pared 3 bases from V and 0 bases from J, leaving 9 bases between. This CDR3 is built from 14 residues. The V gene's germline CDR1 is SGDLS and CDR2 YYNGEE.

The genes are TRBV29-1 and TRBJ2-7; weak D call: TRBD1 (5 bases). Trimming removed 4 bases at V and 3 bases at J, with 13 bases between. Germline V gives CDR1 SQVTM, CDR2 ANQGSEA. This CDR3 spans 13 amino acids. The CDR3 coding sequence is TGCAGCGTTGCCCGACAGAACAACTACGAGCAGTACTTC. It encodes CSVARQNNYEQYF.

The CDR3 nucleotides read TGTGCCAGCAGCTCCTCGGGACTAGCGGCAGAGCAGTTCTTC. This translates into CASSSSGLAAEQFF. The rearrangement joins TRBV5-5 to TRBJ2-1; TRBD2 matches at 11 bases. Germline-derived CDR1 and CDR2 are SGHKS and YYEKEE (reference sequence). Trimming cost V 3 bases and J 10 bases; bases outside gene matches: 6. The CDR3 contains 14 residues.

V usage is TRBV7-9 and J usage is TRBJ2-1; 12 bases match TRBD2. V lost 5 bases and J lost 5; bases outside the gene matches: 4. CDR3 length: 15 amino acids. Germline V CDR1 and CDR2: SEHNR, FQNEAQ (reference sequence). This CDR3 is CASSLRTSGDNEQFF. DNA of the CDR3: TGTGCCAGCAGCCTTCGGACTAGCGGGGACAATGAGCAGTTCTTC. Supplemented by reference TRBV7-9 and TRBJ2-1, the full variable domain reads DTGVSQNPRHKITKRGQNVTFRCDPISEHNRLYWYRQTLGQGPEFLTYFQNEAQLEKSRLLSDRFSAERPKGSFSTLEIQRTEQGDSAMYLCASSLRTSGDNEQFFGPGTRLTVL.

The J gene is TRBJ2-3, the V gene TRBV11-2; D possibly corresponds to TRBD2 (6 bases). The CDR3 contains 16 residues. Deletions cut 4 bases from V and 7 bases from J, with 21 bases between. Per the germline V gene, CDR1 is SGHAT and CDR2 is FQNNGV. CDR3 in amino acids: CASSSLGFSLANTQYF. The CDR3 DNA follows: TGTGCCAGCAGCTCGTTGGGTTTTTCCCTAGCGAATACGCAGTATTTT. The full variable domain, its missing parts supplied by reference TRBV11-2 and TRBJ2-3, is EAGVAQSPRYKIIEKRQSVAFWCNPISGHATLYWYQQILGQGPKLLIQFQNNGVVDDSQLPKDRFSAERLKGVDSTLKIQPAKLEDSAVYLCASSSLGFSLANTQYFGPGTRLTVL.

The chain links TRBV6-4 to TRBJ1-2; 8 bases are a match to TRBD1. Germline V gene data show CDR1 as MRHNA and CDR2 as SNTAGT. V gave up 8 bases and J gave up 4 bases; unmatched junction bases: 12. The CDR3 is made up of 15 amino acids. The CDR3 loop is CASSRGQESSYGYTF. Here the CDR3 DNA reads TGTGCCAGCTCGAGGGGACAGGAAAGTAGCTATGGCTACACCTTC.

The CDR3 DNA sequence: TGTGCCAGCTCACCGGGCGGGAGGAGCTCCTACGAGCAGTACTTC. Translated: CASSPGGRSSYEQYF. The chain uses TRBV18 and TRBJ2-7; TRBD2 matches 8 bases. The CDR3 covers 15 residues. With 3 bases clipped from V and 0 bases from J, the junction kept 4 bases outside the gene matches. Germline V CDR1 and CDR2: KGHSH, LQKENI.